The T cell receptor beta chain described here comes from a study of blood T cells in healthy people across ages. With V trimmed by 8 bases and J by 4 bases, 8 bases remained unmatched. CDR3 length equals 12 residues. Per germline, CDR1 SQVTM and CDR2 ANQGSEA. Sample-barcoded 5' priming and a J-beta primer mix drove a second PCR of 7 to 11 cycles. Every sample gave at least 3 million paired-end reads containing CDR3. TCRdb recomputed calls from the 5' RACE reads with MiXCR, one row per CDR3 protein. The data contain roughly 2 million distinct CDR3 sequences, around 48% of them singletons. Healthy Caucasians from Russia aged roughly 6 to 95 served as donors.

V gene TRBV29-1 combines with J gene TRBJ2-7, with 7 bases that match TRBD1. The sequenced sample consisted of blood. This clonotype was sampled from a woman in her 40s in good health. CDR3 nucleotide sequence: TGCAGCACACGGGACAGTCTTTACGAGCAGTACTTC. It yields the protein CSTRDSLYEQYF.